This is a list of T cell receptor beta chains from one sample in a study of T cells in lung cancer brain metastases. Assay: immunoSEQ multiplex PCR; the TCRdb copy retains only in-frame clones and omits some. The table shows approximately 1,200 clones, with around 92% occurring only once. The sequenced sample was tumor tissue from a brain metastasis. Receptor source: a man in his sixties or seventies with non-small cell lung cancer that had spread to the brain. Both conserved end residues are part of each CDR3. A D gene is named only where the DNA matches it firmly. Expanded clones are given a class, and other clones once, few, many or no size at all.

v_call	d_call	clone_size	j_call	cdr3_nt	cdr3_aa
TRBV9	NA	NA	TRBJ1-1	TGTGCCAGTAGCGTAGCTCCAAACACTGAAGCTTTCTTT	CASSVAPNTEAFF
TRBV19	NA	NA	TRBJ2-2	TGTGCCAGTAGTAAAGAGATGAACACCGGGGAGCTGTTTTTT	CASSKEMNTGELFF
TRBV7-9	NA	NA	TRBJ1-4	TGTGCCAGCAGCCCCCCAGGGTGGCAGGAAAAACTGTTTTTT	CASSPPGWQEKLFF
TRBV5-1	NA	NA	TRBJ1-1	TGCGCCAACAGTAGGGGAGTTGGCACTGAAGCTTTCTTT	CANSRGVGTEAFF
TRBV7-9	NA	NA	TRBJ1-5	TGTGCCAGCAGCTTAGTCCAGGCAGGGTCGTATCAGCCCCAGCATTTT	CASSLVQAGSYQPQHF
TRBV7-8	TRBD2	NA	TRBJ2-7	TGTGCCAGCAGCCACCAGCGGGGGCCGCTTTCCTACGAGCAGTACTTC	CASSHQRGPLSYEQYF
TRBV30	NA	NA	TRBJ1-5	TGTGCCTGGAGTGGAGGGGTTAGTAGCAATCAGCCCCAGCATTTT	CAWSGGVSSNQPQHF
TRBV6-1	NA	NA	TRBJ2-2	TGTGCCAGCAGCACAGTCACCGGGGAGCTGTTTTTT	CASSTVTGELFF
TRBV11-2	NA	NA	TRBJ2-1	TGTGCCAGCAGCCTAAGGGCACGCTCCTACAATGAGCAGTTCTTC	CASSLRARSYNEQFF
TRBV6-1	TRBD1	NA	TRBJ1-5	TGTGCCAGCAGTGAAGGACAGGGAATGAACCAGCCCCAGCATTTT	CASSEGQGMNQPQHF
TRBV10-1	NA	NA	TRBJ2-2	TGCGCCAGCAGTAGTCGGGGGAGAGGGTCCAGGGAGCTGTTTTTT	CASSSRGRGSRELFF
TRBV7-8	NA	NA	TRBJ1-6	TGTGCCAGCAGCTCCGGGACGGAAAATTCACCCCTCCACTTT	CASSSGTENSPLHF
TRBV7-8	NA	NA	TRBJ1-2	TGTGCCAGCAGCTTAGTAATGGGGAAGAGGCATGGCTACACCTTC	CASSLVMGKRHGYTF
TRBV9	TRBD2	NA	TRBJ2-1	TGTGCCAGCAGCCTCCTCCCGACAGCGGGGGGTACCAATGAGCAGTTCTTC	CASSLLPTAGGTNEQFF
TRBV5-4	NA	once	TRBJ1-1	TGTGCCAGCAGCTTGGGACGGAGGAACACTGAAGCTTTATTT	CASSLGRRNTEALF
TRBV5-4	TRBD1	NA	TRBJ2-3	TGTGCCAGCAGCTTGAGACAGGGGGCAGATACGCAGTATTTT	CASSLRQGADTQYF
TRBV6-5	TRBD1	NA	TRBJ1-2	TGTGCCAGCACTACCTATACGACAGGGGGCGATGGCTACACCTTC	CASTTYTTGGDGYTF
TRBV2	TRBD1	NA	TRBJ2-7	TGTGCCAGCAGGGACAGGGGGTTGGACTACGAGCAGTACTTC	CASRDRGLDYEQYF
TRBV5-6	NA	NA	TRBJ2-2	TGTGCCAGCAGCCTTCAGGGAGGAACCGGGGAGCTGTTTTTT	CASSLQGGTGELFF
TRBV5-1	NA	NA	TRBJ1-2	TGCGCCAGCAGCTTGGCCGGTGGTCAAAACTATGGCTACACCTTC	CASSLAGGQNYGYTF
TRBV27	TRBD1	NA	TRBJ2-7	TGTGCCAGCAGCCCGGCAGGGGGCTCCTACGAGCAGTACTTC	CASSPAGGSYEQYF
TRBV29-1	NA	once	TRBJ2-7	TGCAGCGGGGTAGACAGTCGGAGCTCCTACGAGCAGTACTTC	CSGVDSRSSYEQYF
TRBV6-1	TRBD1	NA	TRBJ2-7	TGTGCCAGCAGTGCCAAGACAGGGGGCCTCGAGCAGTACTTC	CASSAKTGGLEQYF
TRBV10-3	TRBD1	NA	TRBJ1-2	TGTGCCATCAGTGACAGGGGGAACTATGGCTACACCTTC	CAISDRGNYGYTF
TRBV7-9	TRBD1	NA	TRBJ2-2	TGTGCCAGCAGCCGCCTCGGGACAGGGTACACCGTGGAGCTGTTTTTT	CASSRLGTGYTVELFF
TRBV29-1	TRBD1	NA	TRBJ2-3	TGCAGCGTTCCCCGACAGGGGGCAGATACGCAGTATTTT	CSVPRQGADTQYF
TRBV7-9	NA	NA	TRBJ1-2	TGTGCCAGCAGCTTAGGTAATCGAGCAGGCCAGGAGTACTATGGCTACACCTTC	CASSLGNRAGQEYYGYTF
TRBV5-1	TRBD2	NA	TRBJ2-3	TGCGCCAGCAGCGTAAGGACTAGCGGGGGCACAGATACGCAGTATTTT	CASSVRTSGGTDTQYF
TRBV6-1	TRBD1	NA	TRBJ1-2	TGTGCCAGCGCGCGTAACGAGGACAGGAGTTATGGCTACACCTTC	CASARNEDRSYGYTF
TRBV5-1	TRBD1	NA	TRBJ2-7	TGCGCCAGCAGCTCGCGGACAGGGGGCGCGGGGTACGAGCAGTACTTC	CASSSRTGGAGYEQYF
TRBV5-1	NA	NA	TRBJ1-2	TGCGCCAGCAGCTTCGGGAACCAGGAGCATGGCTACACCTTC	CASSFGNQEHGYTF
TRBV19	TRBD1	NA	TRBJ1-2	TGTGCCAGTAGTCCTCTGGGACAGCCGAACTATGGCTACACCTTC	CASSPLGQPNYGYTF
TRBV6-5	NA	NA	TRBJ1-2	TGTGCCAGCTATAACCGGGGCGATTATGGCTACACCTTC	CASYNRGDYGYTF
TRBV5-6	NA	few	TRBJ1-1	TGTGCCAGCAGGATGGTTTTGAGAACTGAAGCTTTCTTT	CASRMVLRTEAFF
TRBV6-5	NA	NA	TRBJ2-1	TGTGCCAGCAGTTCCCCGATGAGCCGAGGGATTAATGAGCAGTTCTTC	CASSSPMSRGINEQFF
TRBV5-1	NA	few	TRBJ2-3	TGCGCCAGCAGCTTGGGCAGGGAGTTCACAGATACGCAGTATTTT	CASSLGREFTDTQYF
TRBV18	NA	NA	TRBJ2-2	TGTGCCAGCTCACCAGTGAGAACAAACGCGAACACCGGGGAGCTGTTTTTT	CASSPVRTNANTGELFF
TRBV5-1	NA	NA	TRBJ1-1	TGCGCCAGCAGTCCGGAGGGGGTAACGAACACTGAAGCTTTCTTT	CASSPEGVTNTEAFF
TRBV30	NA	NA	TRBJ2-2	TGTGCCACCCGGACAGCGAGAGGTACCGGGGAGCTGTTTTTT	CATRTARGTGELFF
TRBV5-4	NA	NA	TRBJ1-2	TGTGCCAGCAGCTTGGGAGACTATGGCTACACCTTC	CASSLGDYGYTF
TRBV7-2	TRBD2	once	TRBJ2-2	TGTGCCAGCAGCGAGAGACTAGCGGGGGCGGTCGGGGAGCTGTTTTTT	CASSERLAGAVGELFF
TRBV7-6	NA	once	TRBJ2-1	TGTGCCAGCAGCTTAAATTCCCTTGCTTCCTACAATGAGCAGTTCTTC	CASSLNSLASYNEQFF
TRBV4-2	TRBD2	NA	TRBJ2-3	TGTGCCAGCAGCCCTGGAAGCGGGGGTAGCACAGATACGCAGTATTTT	CASSPGSGGSTDTQYF
TRBV15	NA	NA	TRBJ1-2	TGTGCCACCAGCATCGACAGCGACTATGGCTACACCTTC	CATSIDSDYGYTF
TRBV4-3	TRBD1	NA	TRBJ1-1	TGCGCCAGCAGCCAGGGGACAGTCACTGAAGCTTTCTTT	CASSQGTVTEAFF
TRBV5-1	NA	NA	TRBJ1-3	TGCGCCAGCAGCCAGGACCTCTCTGGAAACACCATATATTTT	CASSQDLSGNTIYF
TRBV5-1	NA	NA	TRBJ2-3	TGCGCCAGCAGCTTGGTAAGCCAGGGAGCAGATACGCAGTATTTT	CASSLVSQGADTQYF
TRBV9	NA	NA	TRBJ1-1	TGTGCCAGCAGCTTCAGCCGGGGGAACACTGAAGCTTTCTTT	CASSFSRGNTEAFF
TRBV7-9	TRBD1	NA	TRBJ1-4	TGTGCCAGCAGCTTAGGTCATGGGACAGGGGATGAAAAACTGTTTTTT	CASSLGHGTGDEKLFF
TRBV7-9	NA	NA	TRBJ1-2	TGTGCCAGCAGCGAGGTTGTTTATGGCTACACCTTC	CASSEVVYGYTF
TRBV29-1	NA	NA	TRBJ2-3	TGCAGCGCTGGTCGGGGGGCTACGGGGGCAGATACGCAGTATTTT	CSAGRGATGADTQYF
TRBV2	NA	NA	TRBJ1-1	TGTGCCAGCAGGGGGCCGAACACTGAAGCTTTCTTT	CASRGPNTEAFF
TRBV7-9	NA	NA	TRBJ2-5	TGTACCAGCAGCTTAGCGACGGGGATGGAGACCCAGTACTTC	CTSSLATGMETQYF
TRBV5-6	NA	once	TRBJ2-1	TGTGCCAGCAGCCGTCGGTTTTCCTACAATGAGCAGTTCTTC	CASSRRFSYNEQFF
TRBV29-1	NA	NA	TRBJ1-4	TGCAGCGTCCCGGGACCCGGCGGGGAAAAACTGTTTTTT	CSVPGPGGEKLFF
TRBV7-9	NA	NA	TRBJ2-1	TGTGCCAGCAGCTTAGGAGGGCCCCACAATGAGCAGTTCTTC	CASSLGGPHNEQFF
TRBV18	TRBD2	once	TRBJ2-1	TGTGCCAGCTCACCATTGTCTAGCGGGAGAGACAATGAGCAGTTCTTC	CASSPLSSGRDNEQFF
TRBV5-1	NA	NA	TRBJ2-6	TGCGCCAGCAGCTCCGAGGGGGACTCTGGGGCCAACGTCCTGACTTTC	CASSSEGDSGANVLTF
TRBV30	TRBD1	NA	TRBJ1-6	TGTGCCTGGAGTCGACAGGGGAGCTATAATTCACCCCTCCACTTT	CAWSRQGSYNSPLHF
TRBV6-6	TRBD2	NA	TRBJ2-3	TGTGCCAGCAGTGCGGGACTAGCGACGGCAGATACGCAGTATTTT	CASSAGLATADTQYF